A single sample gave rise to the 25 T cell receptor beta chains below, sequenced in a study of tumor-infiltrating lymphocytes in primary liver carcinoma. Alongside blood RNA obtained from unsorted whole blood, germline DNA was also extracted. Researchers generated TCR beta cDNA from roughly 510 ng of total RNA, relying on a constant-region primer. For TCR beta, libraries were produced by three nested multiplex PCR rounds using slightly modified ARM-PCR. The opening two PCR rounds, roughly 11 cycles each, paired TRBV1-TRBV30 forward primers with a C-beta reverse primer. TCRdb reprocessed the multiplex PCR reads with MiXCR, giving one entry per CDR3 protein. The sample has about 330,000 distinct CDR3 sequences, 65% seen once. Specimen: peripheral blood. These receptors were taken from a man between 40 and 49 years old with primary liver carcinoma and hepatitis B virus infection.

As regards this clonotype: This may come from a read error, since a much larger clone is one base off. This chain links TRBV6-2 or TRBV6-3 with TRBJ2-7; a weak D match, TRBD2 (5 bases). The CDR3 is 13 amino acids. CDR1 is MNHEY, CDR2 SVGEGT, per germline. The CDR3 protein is CAGSPMGDNEQYF. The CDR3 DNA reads TGTGCCGGCAGTCCGATGGGAGATAACGAGCAGTACTTC.

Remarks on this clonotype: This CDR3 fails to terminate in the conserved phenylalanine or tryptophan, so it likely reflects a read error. Written as DNA, the CDR3 is TGTGCCAGCAGCTTGGCCGGCACAGATACGCAGTATTCT. Translation gives CASSLAGTDTQYS. The chain carries TRBV5-6 and TRBJ2-3; D remains ambiguous. This CDR3 contains 13 residues. Germline-derived CDR1 and CDR2 are SGHDT and YYEEEE. Trimming cost V 0 bases and J 1 base, with 3 bases left between them.

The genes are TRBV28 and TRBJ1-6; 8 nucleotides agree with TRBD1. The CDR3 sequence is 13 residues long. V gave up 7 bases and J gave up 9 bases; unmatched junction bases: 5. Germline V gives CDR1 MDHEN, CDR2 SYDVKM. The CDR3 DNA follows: TGTGCCAGCACAAGGACAGGGCCTTCACCCCTCCACTTT. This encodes CASTRTGPSPLHF.

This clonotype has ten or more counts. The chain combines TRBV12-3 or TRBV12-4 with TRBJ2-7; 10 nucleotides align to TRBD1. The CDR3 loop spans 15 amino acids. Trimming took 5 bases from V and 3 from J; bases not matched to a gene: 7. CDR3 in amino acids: CASSRKGQGIYEQYF. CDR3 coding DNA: TGTGCCAGCAGTCGAAAGGGACAGGGGATCTACGAGCAGTACTTC.

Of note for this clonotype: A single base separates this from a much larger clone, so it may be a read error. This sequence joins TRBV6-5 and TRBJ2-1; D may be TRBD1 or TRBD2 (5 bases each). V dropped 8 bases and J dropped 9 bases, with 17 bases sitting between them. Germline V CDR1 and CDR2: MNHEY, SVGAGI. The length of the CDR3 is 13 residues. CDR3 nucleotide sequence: TGTGCCAGCTACTCTAGCTTTGACAGTGAGCAGTTCTTC. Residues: CASYSSFDSEQFF.

CDR3 sequence reads: CASSLGRESGYTF. For the CDR3, the DNA is TGTGCCAGCAGCCTGGGCAGGGAGAGTGGCTACACCTTC. The V gene is TRBV7-8, the J gene TRBJ1-2, with D possibly being TRBD1 (5 bases). Germline loops: CDR1 SGHVS, CDR2 FQNEAQ. The CDR3 spans 13 residues. Trimming pared 5 bases from V and 7 bases from J, leaving 14 bases between.

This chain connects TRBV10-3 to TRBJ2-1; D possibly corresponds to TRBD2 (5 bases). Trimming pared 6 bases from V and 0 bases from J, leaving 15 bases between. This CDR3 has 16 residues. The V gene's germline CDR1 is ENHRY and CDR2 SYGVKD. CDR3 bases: TGTGCCATCAGGGAGATGGTAGCGAGCTCCTACAATGAGCAGTTCTTC. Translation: CAIREMVASSYNEQFF.

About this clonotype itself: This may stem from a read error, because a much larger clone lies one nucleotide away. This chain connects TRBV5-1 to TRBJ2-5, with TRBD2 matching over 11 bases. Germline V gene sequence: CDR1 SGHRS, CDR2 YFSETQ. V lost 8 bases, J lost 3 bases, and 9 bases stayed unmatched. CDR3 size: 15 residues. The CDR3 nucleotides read TGCGCCAGTAGACAGGGACTAGCGGAAAAAGAGACCCAGTACTTC. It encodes CASRQGLAEKETQYF.

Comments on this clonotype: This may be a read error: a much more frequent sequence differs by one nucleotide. CDR3 coding DNA: TGTGCCAGCAGTTACTCGATGCAGGGTAGTATATCCTACGAGCAGTACTTC. Residues: CASSYSMQGSISYEQYF. The rearrangement uses TRBV6-5 and TRBJ2-7, with a tentative D call TRBD1 (5 bases). V dropped 0 bases and J dropped 1 base, with 16 bases sitting between them. This CDR3 contains 17 residues. Germline values: CDR1 MNHEY, CDR2 SVGAGI.

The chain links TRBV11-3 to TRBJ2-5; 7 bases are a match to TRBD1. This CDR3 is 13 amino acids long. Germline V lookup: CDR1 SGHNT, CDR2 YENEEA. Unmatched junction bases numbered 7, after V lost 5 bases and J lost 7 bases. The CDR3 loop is CASSPGTEGTQYF. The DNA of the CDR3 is TGTGCCAGCAGCCCTGGGACAGAAGGGACCCAGTACTTC.

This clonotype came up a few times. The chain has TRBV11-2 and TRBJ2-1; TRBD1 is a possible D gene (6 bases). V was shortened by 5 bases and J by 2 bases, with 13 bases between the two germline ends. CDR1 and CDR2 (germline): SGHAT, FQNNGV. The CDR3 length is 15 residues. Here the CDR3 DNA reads TGTGCCAGCAGCGCACTACAGGGAGCCTACAATGAGCAGTTCTTC. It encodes CASSALQGAYNEQFF.

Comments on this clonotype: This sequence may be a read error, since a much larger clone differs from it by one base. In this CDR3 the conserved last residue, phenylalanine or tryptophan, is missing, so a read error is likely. The CDR3 spells CASQTGGQDEQYL. The CDR3 region has the DNA TGTGCCAGCCAAACAGGGGGCCAAGACGAGCAGTACCTC. The chain links TRBV6-5 to TRBJ2-7; TRBD1 matches 9 bases. This CDR3 region has 13 residues. Germline V lookup: CDR1 MNHEY, CDR2 SVGAGI. The V gene end was trimmed by 8 bases and the J gene end by 5 bases; junction bases not matched to a gene: 7.

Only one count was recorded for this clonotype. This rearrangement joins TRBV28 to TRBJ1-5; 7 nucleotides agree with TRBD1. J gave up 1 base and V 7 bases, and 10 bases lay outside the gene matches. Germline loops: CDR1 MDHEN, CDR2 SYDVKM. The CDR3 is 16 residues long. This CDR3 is CASKKQGSGSNQPQHF. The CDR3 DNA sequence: TGTGCCAGCAAGAAACAGGGGTCGGGGAGCAATCAGCCCCAGCATTTT.

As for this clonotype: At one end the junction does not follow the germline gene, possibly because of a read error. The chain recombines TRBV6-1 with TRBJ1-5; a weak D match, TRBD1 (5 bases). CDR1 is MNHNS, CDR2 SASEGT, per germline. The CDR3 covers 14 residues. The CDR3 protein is CASSEGESDHPQHF. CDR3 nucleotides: TGTGCCAGCAGTGAGGGGGAGTCTGATCATCCCCAGCATTTT.

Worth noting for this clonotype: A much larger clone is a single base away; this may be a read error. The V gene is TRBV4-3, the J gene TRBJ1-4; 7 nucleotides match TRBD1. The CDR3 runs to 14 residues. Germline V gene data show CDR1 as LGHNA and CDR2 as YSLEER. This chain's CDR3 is CTSSRQGGNEKLFF. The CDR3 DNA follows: TGCACCAGCAGCCGACAGGGCGGTAATGAAAAACTGTTTTTT.

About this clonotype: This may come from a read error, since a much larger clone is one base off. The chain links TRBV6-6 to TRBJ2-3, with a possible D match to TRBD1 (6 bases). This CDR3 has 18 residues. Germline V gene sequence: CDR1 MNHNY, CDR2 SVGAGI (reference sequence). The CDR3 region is CASSYSVLAGASTDMQYF. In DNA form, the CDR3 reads TGTGCCAGCAGTTACTCGGTCTTGGCAGGGGCTAGCACAGATATGCAGTATTTT.

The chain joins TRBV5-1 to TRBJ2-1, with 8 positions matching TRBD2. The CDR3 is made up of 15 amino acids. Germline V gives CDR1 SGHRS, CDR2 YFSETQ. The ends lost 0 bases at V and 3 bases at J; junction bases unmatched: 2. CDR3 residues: CASSLVGRDYNEQFF. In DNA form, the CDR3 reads TGCGCCAGCAGCTTGGTCGGGAGGGACTACAATGAGCAGTTCTTC. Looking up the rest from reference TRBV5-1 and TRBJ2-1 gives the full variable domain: KAGVTQTPRYLIKTRGQQVTLSCSPISGHRSVSWYQQTPGQGLQFLFEYFSETQRNKGNFPGRFSGRQFSNSRSEMNVSTLELGDSALYLCASSLVGRDYNEQFFGPGTRLTVL.

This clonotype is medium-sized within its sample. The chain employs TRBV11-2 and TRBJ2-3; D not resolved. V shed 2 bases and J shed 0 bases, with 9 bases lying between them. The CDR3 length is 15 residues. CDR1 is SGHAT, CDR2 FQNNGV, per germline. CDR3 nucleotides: TGTGCCAGCAGCTTAAAAGGGTCTAGCACAGATACGCAGTATTTT. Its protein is CASSLKGSSTDTQYF.

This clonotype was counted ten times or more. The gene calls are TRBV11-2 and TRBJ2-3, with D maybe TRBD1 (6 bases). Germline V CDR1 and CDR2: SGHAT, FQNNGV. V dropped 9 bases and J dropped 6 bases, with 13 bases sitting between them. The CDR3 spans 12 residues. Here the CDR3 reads CASSPQGDTQYF. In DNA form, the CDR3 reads TGTGCCAGTTCACCTCAGGGGGATACGCAGTATTTT.

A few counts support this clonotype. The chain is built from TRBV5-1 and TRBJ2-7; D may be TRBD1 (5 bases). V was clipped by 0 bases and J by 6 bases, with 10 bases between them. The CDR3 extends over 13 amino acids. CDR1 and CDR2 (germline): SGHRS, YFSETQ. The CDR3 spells CASSLEGMGEQYF. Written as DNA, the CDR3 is TGCGCCAGCAGCTTGGAGGGGATGGGCGAGCAGTACTTC.

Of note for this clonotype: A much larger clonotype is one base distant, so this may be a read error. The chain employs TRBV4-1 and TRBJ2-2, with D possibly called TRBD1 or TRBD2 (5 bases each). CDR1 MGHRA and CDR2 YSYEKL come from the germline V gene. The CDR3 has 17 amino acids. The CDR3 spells CASSQDRRQSNTGELSF. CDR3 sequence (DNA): TGCGCCAGCAGCCAAGATCGCCGACAGAGTAACACCGGGGAGCTGTCTTTT.

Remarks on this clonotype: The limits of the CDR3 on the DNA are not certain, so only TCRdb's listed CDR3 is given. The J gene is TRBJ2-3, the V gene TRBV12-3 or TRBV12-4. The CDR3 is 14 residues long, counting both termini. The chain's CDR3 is CASSPLFGTGTQYF.

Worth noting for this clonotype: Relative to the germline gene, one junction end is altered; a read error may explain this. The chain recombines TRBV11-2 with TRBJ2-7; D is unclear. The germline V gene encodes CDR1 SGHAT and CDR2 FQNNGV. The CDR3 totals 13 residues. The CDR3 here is CASRPALLYEQHF. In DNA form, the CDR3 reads TGTGCCAGCAGACCGGCACTCCTCTACGAGCAGCACTTC.

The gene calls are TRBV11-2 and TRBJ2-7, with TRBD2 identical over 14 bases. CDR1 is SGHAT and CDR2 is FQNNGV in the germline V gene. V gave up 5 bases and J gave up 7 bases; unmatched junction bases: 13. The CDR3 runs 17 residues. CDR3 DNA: TGTGCCAGCAGCAACCGACTAGCGGGAGGGGCGTACTATGAGCAGTACTTC. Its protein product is CASSNRLAGGAYYEQYF.

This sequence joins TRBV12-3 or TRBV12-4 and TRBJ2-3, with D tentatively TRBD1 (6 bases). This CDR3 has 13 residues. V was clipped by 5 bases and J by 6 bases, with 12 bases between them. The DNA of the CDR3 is TGTGCCAGCAGTCCGATACAGGGCGATACGCAGTATTTT. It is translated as CASSPIQGDTQYF.